This TCR beta chain was sequenced for a study of shared clonotypes between healthy human individuals. The study's findings and limits: Investigators expected sequencing depth to affect clonotype sharing among donors.

Naive CD8 populations comprised CD45RO-negative cells positively selected for CCR7, excluding terminally differentiated effector memory CD45RA+ cells. The CDR3 loop spans 11 amino acids. Trimming shortened V by 5 bases and J by 9 bases, and 11 bases separated the two germline ends. Germline V gene lookup returns CDR1 MNHEY and CDR2 SVGAGI. Source study methods: As immunoSEQ supplied junction-only sequences (without quality scores), filtering differed. Assay: immunoSEQ multiplex PCR; the TCRdb copy retains only in-frame clones and omits some. The D gene and trimming were derived from the DNA, and the V and J assignments and clone size from that table. Of just over 2,000,000 clones in the sample, about 95% are singletons; the top ten hold 0.85% to 1.3%. Points on this clone: Its antigen is still unknown.

This TCR was sampled from a man younger than 30 in good health. V usage is TRBV6-5 and J usage is TRBJ2-7; the D is unclear. Specimen: naive CD8+ T cells sorted from blood. CDR3 bases: TGTGCCAGCAGTGCTCAAGGATTGCAGTACTTC. It is translated as CASSAQGLQYF.